These 7 T cell receptor beta chains came from one sample sequenced in a study of immune evolution from preneoplasia to lung adenocarcinoma. Some clones are missing from TCRdb's copy, which holds only in-frame ones; the method was immunoSEQ multiplex PCR. The table shows roughly 4,400 clones, with about three quarters occurring only once. Material for sequencing was FFPE minimally invasive lung adenocarcinoma tissue. The receptors here all came from a person between 55 and 80 years old with lung adenocarcinoma.

The chain joins TRBV2 to TRBJ1-2; 7 nucleotides line up with TRBD1. Germline V CDR1 and CDR2: SNHLY, FYNNEI. Trimming removed 11 bases from V and 3 bases from J; junction bases left unmatched: 12. The CDR3 runs to 14 residues. CDR3 sequence: CAPSRRGSDYGYTF. Written as DNA, the CDR3 is TGTGCCCCATCCCGCAGGGGGTCTGACTATGGCTACACCTTC.

The V call is TRBV7-9, the J call TRBJ1-1, with 8 bases identical to TRBD1. This CDR3 contains 13 residues. The junction had 3 bases not matched to a gene; V was cut back by 5 bases and J by 4 bases. Germline CDR1 reads SEHNR; CDR2 reads FQNEAQ (reference sequence). CDR3 nucleotide sequence: TGTGCCAGCAGCCTGACAGGGGCCACTGAAGCTTTCTTT. Protein product: CASSLTGATEAFF.

Here the CDR3 reads CASSPYAIEAFF. The CDR3 DNA is TGTGCCAGCAGCCCCTATGCCATTGAAGCTTTCTTT. This chain uses TRBV16 with TRBJ1-1, with D unresolved. This CDR3 comprises 12 residues. The V end was cut by 4 bases, the J end by 7 bases, with 10 bases between. Germline assignment: CDR1 KGHSY and CDR2 FQNENV. Drawing the rest from reference TRBV16 and TRBJ1-1, the complete variable domain is GEEVAQTPKHLVRGEGQKAKLYCAPIKGHSYVFWYQQVLKNEFKFLISFQNENVFDETGMPKERFSAKCLPNSPCSLEIQATKLEDSAVYFCASSPYAIEAFFGQGTRLTVV.

The rearrangement links TRBV7-9 to TRBJ1-5, with 7 nucleotides matching TRBD1. The length of the CDR3 is 13 residues. CDR1 SEHNR and CDR2 FQNEAQ come from the germline V gene (reference sequence). The V segment lost 3 bases and the J segment 6 bases; nucleotides outside the gene matches: 2. The CDR3 coding sequence is TGTGCCAGCAGCTTCCAGGGGGGTCAGCCCCAGCATTTT. This encodes CASSFQGGQPQHF.

The J gene is TRBJ2-1, the V gene TRBV10-1; unclear D gene. Germline values: CDR1 WNHNN, CDR2 SYGVQD (reference sequence). With 3 bases removed from V and 6 bases from J, the gap between germline ends came to 12 bases. The CDR3 covers 14 residues. The CDR3 DNA sequence: TGCGCCAGCAGTGAAGGGCTAGTTCGCAATGAGCAGTTCTTC. Its protein is CASSEGLVRNEQFF.

The V and J genes are TRBV11-2 and TRBJ2-4; D may be TRBD1 or TRBD2 (5 bases each). Looked up from germline, CDR1 is SGHAT and CDR2 is FQNNGV. V was shortened by 3 bases and J by 6 bases, with 12 bases between the two germline ends. The CDR3 spans 14 residues. The CDR3 loop reads CASSLLPGGNIQYF. Here the CDR3 DNA reads TGTGCCAGCAGCTTGCTTCCTGGGGGAAACATTCAGTACTTC.

CDR3 in amino acids: CASRGGAANTGELFF. For the CDR3, the DNA is TGTGCCAGCAGGGGGGGAGCCGCGAACACCGGGGAGCTGTTTTTT. The chain recombines TRBV7-2 with TRBJ2-2; tentative D call: TRBD2 (6 bases). Germline V gene data show CDR1 as SGHTA and CDR2 as FQGNSA. The CDR3 spans 15 residues. V shed 6 bases and J shed 0 bases, with 11 bases lying between them.